Listed below are T cell receptor beta chains from one sample, sequenced in a study of blood T cell repertoires in COVID-19. Assay: immunoSEQ multiplex PCR; the TCRdb copy retains only in-frame clones and omits some. This sample has approximately 180,000 clones, with more than 75% found just once. The source material was peripheral blood. These receptors all stem from a man aged 35-49 years with active or convalescent COVID-19. CDR3s include the opening cysteine and the closing phenylalanine or tryptophan. The D gene is left open where the match is weak. A clone size is listed for some rows: how often the clone was seen (once, few, many), or a class if it is expanded.

d_call j_call v_call clone_size cdr3_aa cdr3_nt
TRBD1 TRBJ1-2 TRBV15 - CATSRGGDRNPNYGYTF TGTGCCACCAGCAGAGGAGGGGACAGGAACCCTAACTATGGCTACACCTTC
TRBD1 TRBJ1-2 TRBV6-5 - CASRGQSRGYTF TGTGCCAGCAGGGGACAGTCTCGAGGCTACACCTTC
- TRBJ1-2 TRBV6-5 once CASTLTGISGYTF TGTGCCAGCACCTTAACAGGGATTAGCGGCTACACCTTC
- TRBJ1-1 TRBV30 - CAWSDNYFEAFF TGTGCCTGGAGTGACAACTACTTTGAAGCTTTCTTT
- TRBJ1-1 TRBV15 - CATSRARGSNTEAFF TGTGCCACCAGCAGAGCCCGGGGGTCGAACACTGAAGCTTTCTTT
- TRBJ2-3 TRBV15 - CATSIHLGGTDTQYF TGTGCCACCAGCATCCACCTCGGGGGAACAGATACGCAGTATTTT
TRBD1 TRBJ2-5 TRBV5-1 few CASSQQGPYQETQYF TGCGCCAGCAGCCAACAGGGGCCCTACCAAGAGACCCAGTACTTC
- TRBJ1-1 TRBV2 - CASLEPLNTEAFF TGTGCCAGCCTTGAGCCGTTGAACACTGAAGCTTTCTTT
- TRBJ1-5 TRBV3-1/TRBV3-2 once CASSPDRDQPQHF TGTGCCAGCAGCCCGGACAGAGATCAGCCCCAGCATTTT
TRBD1 TRBJ1-5 TRBV28 - CASSLPGQGTDQPQHF TGTGCCAGCAGCCTACCCGGACAGGGTACGGATCAGCCCCAGCATTTT
TRBD1 TRBJ1-5 TRBV19 once CASSSRDRGGAGGQPQHF TGTGCCAGTAGTTCACGGGACAGGGGAGGAGCAGGAGGTCAGCCCCAGCATTTT
- TRBJ1-5 TRBV2 once CASTQLDSQPQHF TGTGCCAGCACCCAGTTGGACTCTCAGCCCCAGCATTTT
- TRBJ1-1 TRBV5-5 - CASSLGPLNTEAFF TGTGCCAGCAGCTTGGGGCCATTGAACACTGAAGCTTTCTTT
- TRBJ1-4 TRBV15 - CATSRASGLNEKLFF TGTGCCACCAGCAGAGCATCAGGGTTGAATGAAAAACTGTTTTTT
TRBD1 TRBJ1-6 TRBV6-5 - CASSYSTGYNSPLHF TGTGCCAGCAGTTACTCGACAGGGTATAATTCACCCCTCCACTTT
TRBD1 TRBJ1-5 TRBV9 - CASSPDAGGGQPQHF TGTGCCAGCAGCCCAGACGCAGGGGGAGGTCAGCCCCAGCATTTT
TRBD2 TRBJ2-7 TRBV5-5 - CASSLRLAGADYEQYF TGTGCCAGCAGCTTGCGACTAGCGGGGGCGGACTACGAGCAGTACTTC
- TRBJ1-1 TRBV11-2 - CASSLVPGGMNTEAFF TGTGCCAGCAGCTTAGTCCCGGGGGGCATGAACACTGAAGCTTTCTTT
TRBD2 TRBJ2-1 TRBV6-5 - CASSYERGSSYNEQFF TGTGCCAGCAGTTACGAGCGGGGAAGCTCCTACAATGAGCAGTTCTTC
- TRBJ2-2 TRBV3-1/TRBV3-2 - CASSPLRTIKGTGELFF TGTGCCAGCAGCCCATTGCGGACTATAAAGGGCACCGGGGAGCTGTTTTTT
- TRBJ1-4 TRBV14 - CASSHLGGANEKLFF TGTGCCAGCAGCCATTTAGGCGGAGCTAATGAAAAACTGTTTTTT
TRBD1 TRBJ1-5 TRBV5-6 - CASHTGGGRGNQPQHF TGTGCCAGTCATACAGGGGGCGGGAGAGGCAATCAGCCCCAGCATTTT
- TRBJ1-5 TRBV4-2 - CASSQGRGNQPQHF TGTGCCAGCAGCCAAGGAAGAGGGAACCAGCCCCAGCATTTT
- TRBJ1-1 TRBV11-1 - CATRPWSTEAFF TGTGCCACCCGACCTTGGAGCACTGAAGCTTTCTTT
- TRBJ1-5 TRBV6-6 - CASSPPQGPYSNQPQHF TGTGCCAGCAGTCCCCCCCAGGGCCCTTATAGCAATCAGCCCCAGCATTTT
TRBD1 TRBJ1-5 TRBV28 - CASADGDRGPPFSNQPQHF TGTGCCAGCGCCGATGGGGACAGGGGTCCTCCCTTTAGCAATCAGCCCCAGCATTTT
TRBD1 TRBJ2-7 TRBV6-5 - CASRRTRDRSYEQYF TGTGCCAGCAGACGGACTCGGGACAGGTCCTACGAGCAGTACTTC
- TRBJ1-5 TRBV6-5 - CASSPDSNQPQHF TGTGCCAGCAGTCCAGATAGCAATCAGCCCCAGCATTTT
- TRBJ2-6 TRBV6-1 - CASSEAGGASGANVLTF TGTGCCAGCAGTGAAGCGGGTGGAGCATCTGGGGCCAACGTCCTGACTTTC
TRBD1 TRBJ2-6 TRBV29-1 - CSVGQRGVGANVLTF TGCAGCGTGGGACAGCGAGGGGTTGGGGCCAACGTCCTGACTTTC
- TRBJ1-4 TRBV5-5 few CASSLDGATNEKLFF TGTGCCAGCAGCCTGGACGGTGCAACTAATGAAAAACTGTTTTTT